These T cell receptor beta chains were read from a single sample in a study of blood T cell repertoires in COVID-19. Data came from immunoSEQ multiplex PCR; TCRdb stores just in-frame clones and leaves some out. Found here are approximately 110,000 clones, around 85% of them singletons; the top ten hold less than 15%. What was sequenced was peripheral blood. These receptors came from a human donor in a cohort sampled during active COVID-19. The CDR3 runs from the conserved cysteine through the conserved F or W. Each record gives: CDR3 length, V gene, clone size, D gene, J gene, CDR3 DNA, CDR3 protein. The D gene is left open where the match is weak. Expanded clones are given a class, and other clones once, few, many or no size at all.

CDR3 length: 14; V gene: TRBV5-5; clone size: -; D gene: -; J gene: TRBJ2-3; CDR3 DNA: TGTGCCAGCAGCTTGGTCAGGAGCACAGATACGCAGTATTTT; CDR3 protein: CASSLVRSTDTQYF
CDR3 length: 13; V gene: TRBV6-2/TRBV6-3; clone size: -; D gene: -; J gene: TRBJ2-7; CDR3 DNA: TGTGCCAGCAGTAACCCCCGGTCCTACGAGCAGTACTTC; CDR3 protein: CASSNPRSYEQYF
CDR3 length: 12; V gene: TRBV28; clone size: -; D gene: TRBD1; J gene: TRBJ1-2; CDR3 DNA: TGTGCCATCCCGGACAGGATTGATGGCTACACCTTC; CDR3 protein: CAIPDRIDGYTF
CDR3 length: 14; V gene: TRBV27; clone size: once; D gene: -; J gene: TRBJ2-7; CDR3 DNA: TGTGCCAGCAGTTTATCAGGCGGGCCACTGGAGCAGTACTTC; CDR3 protein: CASSLSGGPLEQYF
CDR3 length: 14; V gene: TRBV5-1; clone size: -; D gene: -; J gene: TRBJ1-2; CDR3 DNA: TGCGCCAGCAGCATGACTCAGGGGAATAAGGGCTACACCTTC; CDR3 protein: CASSMTQGNKGYTF
CDR3 length: 13; V gene: TRBV6-2/TRBV6-3; clone size: -; D gene: TRBD1; J gene: TRBJ1-5; CDR3 DNA: TGTGCCAGCAGCCCGGACAGGGATCAGCCCCAGCATTTT; CDR3 protein: CASSPDRDQPQHF
CDR3 length: 11; V gene: TRBV7-2; clone size: -; D gene: -; J gene: TRBJ2-1; CDR3 DNA: TGTGCCAGCAGCCCTGGACAGCTTCAGTTCTTC; CDR3 protein: CASSPGQLQFF
CDR3 length: 15; V gene: TRBV11-2; clone size: -; D gene: -; J gene: TRBJ2-7; CDR3 DNA: TGTGCCAGCAGCTTAACGGATGACAGGCATTATGAGCAGTACTTC; CDR3 protein: CASSLTDDRHYEQYF
CDR3 length: 16; V gene: TRBV10-1; clone size: -; D gene: TRBD1; J gene: TRBJ1-5; CDR3 DNA: TGCGCCAGTCGAACCGGGACAGGGGACGGGGATCAGCCCCAGCATTTT; CDR3 protein: CASRTGTGDGDQPQHF
CDR3 length: 15; V gene: TRBV6-2/TRBV6-3; clone size: few; D gene: -; J gene: TRBJ1-1; CDR3 DNA: TGTGCCAGCAGTTACTCGGCCAAGATGAACACTGAAGCTTTCTTT; CDR3 protein: CASSYSAKMNTEAFF
CDR3 length: 14; V gene: TRBV11-2; clone size: -; D gene: -; J gene: TRBJ1-4; CDR3 DNA: TGTGCCAGCAGCTCACAGGGTTTAAGCGAAAAACTGTTTTTT; CDR3 protein: CASSSQGLSEKLFF
CDR3 length: 15; V gene: TRBV6-5; clone size: once; D gene: TRBD2; J gene: TRBJ2-7; CDR3 DNA: TGTGCCAGCAGGGCTGGGACTAGCGGGGGCTACGAGCAGTACTTC; CDR3 protein: CASRAGTSGGYEQYF
CDR3 length: 14; V gene: TRBV2; clone size: -; D gene: -; J gene: TRBJ1-4; CDR3 DNA: TGTGCCAGCAGGCCGGGACAAGGGTTGGGAAAACTGTTTTTT; CDR3 protein: CASRPGQGLGKLFF
CDR3 length: 17; V gene: TRBV19; clone size: -; D gene: -; J gene: TRBJ1-1; CDR3 DNA: TGTGCCAGTAGTATAGAAGGCAGGGAACTGATGAACACTGAAGCTTTCTTT; CDR3 protein: CASSIEGRELMNTEAFF
CDR3 length: 14; V gene: TRBV3-1/TRBV3-2; clone size: -; D gene: TRBD2; J gene: TRBJ2-7; CDR3 DNA: TGTGCCAGCAGCCTCCCCGGGGGGGCCTACGAGCAGTACTTC; CDR3 protein: CASSLPGGAYEQYF
CDR3 length: 12; V gene: TRBV12-3/TRBV12-4; clone size: once; D gene: -; J gene: TRBJ1-2; CDR3 DNA: TGTGCCAGCACCACGGGACTCTATGGCTACACCTTC; CDR3 protein: CASTTGLYGYTF
CDR3 length: 18; V gene: TRBV6-1; clone size: -; D gene: -; J gene: TRBJ1-6; CDR3 DNA: TGTGCCAGCAGTGAAGGGGGCTGGGTAAATCGAAATGATTCACCCCTCCACTTT; CDR3 protein: CASSEGGWVNRNDSPLHF
CDR3 length: 12; V gene: TRBV6-2/TRBV6-3; clone size: -; D gene: -; J gene: TRBJ2-7; CDR3 DNA: TGTGCCAGCAGTTCAGGGGGGCGCGAGCAGTACTTC; CDR3 protein: CASSSGGREQYF
CDR3 length: 17; V gene: TRBV2; clone size: -; D gene: TRBD1; J gene: TRBJ1-6; CDR3 DNA: TGTGCCAGCAGAGACGGGACAGCGAGCTCCTATAATTCACCCCTCCACTTT; CDR3 protein: CASRDGTASSYNSPLHF
CDR3 length: 16; V gene: TRBV7-3; clone size: -; D gene: TRBD1; J gene: TRBJ2-1; CDR3 DNA: TGTGCCAGCAGCTTAAGTTGGGACAGCAGACCCCATGAGCAGTTCTTC; CDR3 protein: CASSLSWDSRPHEQFF
CDR3 length: 15; V gene: TRBV9; clone size: -; D gene: TRBD1; J gene: TRBJ2-3; CDR3 DNA: TGTGCCAGCAGCGTAGACAGGGGGCGTGCAGATACGCAGTATTTT; CDR3 protein: CASSVDRGRADTQYF